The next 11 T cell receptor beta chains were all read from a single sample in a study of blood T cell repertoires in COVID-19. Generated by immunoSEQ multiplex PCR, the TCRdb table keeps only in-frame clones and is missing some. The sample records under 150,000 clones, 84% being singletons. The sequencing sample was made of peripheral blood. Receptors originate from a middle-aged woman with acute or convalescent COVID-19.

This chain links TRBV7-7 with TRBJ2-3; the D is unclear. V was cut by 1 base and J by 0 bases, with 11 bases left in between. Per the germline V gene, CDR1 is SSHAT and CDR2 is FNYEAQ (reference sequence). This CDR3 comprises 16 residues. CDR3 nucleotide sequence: TGTGCCAGCAGCTTAGGACTCATCCCTAGCACAGATACGCAGTATTTT. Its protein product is CASSLGLIPSTDTQYF.

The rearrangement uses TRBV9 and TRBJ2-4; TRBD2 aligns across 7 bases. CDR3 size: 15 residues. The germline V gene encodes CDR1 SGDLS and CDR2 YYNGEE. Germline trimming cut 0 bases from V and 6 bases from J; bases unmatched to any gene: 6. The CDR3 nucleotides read TGTGCCAGCAGCGTAGAGGGAGGGAGGGGAAACATTCAGTACTTC. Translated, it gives CASSVEGGRGNIQYF.

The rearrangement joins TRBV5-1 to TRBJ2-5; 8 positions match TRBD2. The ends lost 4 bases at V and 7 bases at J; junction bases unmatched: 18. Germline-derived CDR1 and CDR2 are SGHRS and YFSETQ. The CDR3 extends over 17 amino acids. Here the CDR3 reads CASSPRGSGILVGTQYF. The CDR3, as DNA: TGCGCCAGCAGCCCCCGGGGTAGCGGGATACTGGTAGGGACCCAGTACTTC.

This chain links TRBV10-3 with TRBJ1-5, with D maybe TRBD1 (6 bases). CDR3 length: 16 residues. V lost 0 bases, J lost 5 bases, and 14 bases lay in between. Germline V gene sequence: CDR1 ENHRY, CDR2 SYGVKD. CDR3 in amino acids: CAISESTGAIDQPQHF. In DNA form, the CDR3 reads TGTGCCATCAGTGAGTCGACAGGCGCGATCGATCAGCCCCAGCATTTT.

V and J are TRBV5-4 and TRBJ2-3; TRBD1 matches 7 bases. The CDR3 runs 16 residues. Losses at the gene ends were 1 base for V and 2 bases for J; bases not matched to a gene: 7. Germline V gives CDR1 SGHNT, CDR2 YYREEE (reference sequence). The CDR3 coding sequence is TGTGCCAGCAGCTTGTCAGGGGGTTTCTTCACAGATACGCAGTATTTT. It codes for CASSLSGGFFTDTQYF.

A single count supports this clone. CDR3 in DNA: TGTGCCAGCAGTTATCAAGACAGGGGCACAGATACGCAGTATTTT. It codes for CASSYQDRGTDTQYF. V is TRBV6-5 and J is TRBJ2-3; 7 nucleotides agree with TRBD1. The CDR3 contains 15 residues. Germline loops: CDR1 MNHEY, CDR2 SVGAGI. V dropped 3 bases and J dropped 1; count of bases not matched to a gene: 4.

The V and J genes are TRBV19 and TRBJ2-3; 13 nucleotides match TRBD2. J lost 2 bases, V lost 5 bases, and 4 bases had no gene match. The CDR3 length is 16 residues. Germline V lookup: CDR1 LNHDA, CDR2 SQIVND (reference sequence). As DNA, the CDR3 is TGTGCCAGTAGTCAGGGACTAGCGGGGTCCACAGATACGCAGTATTTT. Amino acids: CASSQGLAGSTDTQYF.

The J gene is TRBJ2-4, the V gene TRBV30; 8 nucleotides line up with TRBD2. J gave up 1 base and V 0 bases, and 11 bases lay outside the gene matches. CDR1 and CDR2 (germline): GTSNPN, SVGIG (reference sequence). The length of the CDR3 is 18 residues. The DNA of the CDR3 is TGTGCCTGGAGTGTTGGGCGGGGGGTCAGCCCGGCCAAAAACATTCAGTACTTC. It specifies CAWSVGRGVSPAKNIQYF. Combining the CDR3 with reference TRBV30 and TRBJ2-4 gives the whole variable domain SQTIHQWPATLVQPVGSPLSLECTVEGTSNPNLYWYRQAAGRGLQLLFYSVGIGQISSEVPQNLSASRPQDRQFILSSKKLLLSDSGFYLCAWSVGRGVSPAKNIQYFGAGTRLSVL.

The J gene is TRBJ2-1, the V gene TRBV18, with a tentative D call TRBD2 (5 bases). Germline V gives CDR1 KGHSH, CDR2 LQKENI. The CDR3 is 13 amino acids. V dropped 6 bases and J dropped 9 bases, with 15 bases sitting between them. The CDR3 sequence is CASSEGVQFEQFF. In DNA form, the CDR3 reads TGTGCCAGCTCCGAGGGTGTGCAATTTGAGCAGTTCTTC.

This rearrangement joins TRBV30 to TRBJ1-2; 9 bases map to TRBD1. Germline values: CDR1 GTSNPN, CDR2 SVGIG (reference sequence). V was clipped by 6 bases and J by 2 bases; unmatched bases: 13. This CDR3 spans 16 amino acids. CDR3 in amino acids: CACRDREGEGNYGYTF. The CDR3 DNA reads TGTGCCTGCCGGGACAGGGAAGGGGAGGGAAACTATGGCTACACCTTC.

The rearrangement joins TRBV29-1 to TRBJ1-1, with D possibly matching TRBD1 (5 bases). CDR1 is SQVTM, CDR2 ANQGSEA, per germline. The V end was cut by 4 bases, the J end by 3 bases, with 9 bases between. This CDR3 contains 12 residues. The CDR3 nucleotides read TGCAGCGTTGTTGGGGGGGACACTGAAGCTTTCTTT. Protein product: CSVVGGDTEAFF.